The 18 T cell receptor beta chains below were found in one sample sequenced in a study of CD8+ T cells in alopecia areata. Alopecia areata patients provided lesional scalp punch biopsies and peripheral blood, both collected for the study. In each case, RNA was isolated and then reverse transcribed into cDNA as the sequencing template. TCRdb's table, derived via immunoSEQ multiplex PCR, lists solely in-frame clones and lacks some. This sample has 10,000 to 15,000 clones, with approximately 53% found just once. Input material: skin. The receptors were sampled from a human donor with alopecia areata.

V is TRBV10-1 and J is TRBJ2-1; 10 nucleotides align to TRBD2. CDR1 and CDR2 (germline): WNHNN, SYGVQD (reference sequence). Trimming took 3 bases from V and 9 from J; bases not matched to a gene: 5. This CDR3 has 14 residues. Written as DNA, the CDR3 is TGCGCCAGCAGTGATTCCGGGACTAGCGCTGAGCAGTTCTTC. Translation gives CASSDSGTSAEQFF.

CDR3 amino acids: CASSPRGDYEQYF. The DNA of the CDR3 is TGTGCCAGCAGCCCTAGAGGGGACTACGAGCAGTACTTC. J is TRBJ2-7 and V is TRBV13; either TRBD1 or TRBD2 may fit D (5 bases each). The CDR3 loop spans 13 amino acids. The germline V gene has CDR1 PRHDT and CDR2 FYEKMQ (reference sequence). V was cut by 5 bases and J by 3 bases, with 11 bases left in between.

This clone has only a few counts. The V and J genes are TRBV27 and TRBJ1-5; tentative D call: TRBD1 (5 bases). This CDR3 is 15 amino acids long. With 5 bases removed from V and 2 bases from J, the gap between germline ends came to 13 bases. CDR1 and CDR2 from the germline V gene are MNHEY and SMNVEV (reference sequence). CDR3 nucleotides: TGTGCCAGCAGTCGTACCCCGGGGGGCAATCAGCCCCAGCATTTT. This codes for CASSRTPGGNQPQHF.

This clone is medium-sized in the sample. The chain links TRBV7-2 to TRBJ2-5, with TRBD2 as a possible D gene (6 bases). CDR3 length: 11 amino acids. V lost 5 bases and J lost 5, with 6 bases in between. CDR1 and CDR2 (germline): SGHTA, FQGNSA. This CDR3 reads CASSTSETQYF. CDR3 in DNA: TGTGCCAGCAGCACTAGCGAGACCCAGTACTTC. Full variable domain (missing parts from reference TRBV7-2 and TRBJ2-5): GAGVSQSPSNKVTEKGKDVELRCDPISGHTALYWYRQSLGQGLEFLIYFQGNSAPDKSGLPSDRFSAERTGGSVSTLTIQRTQQEDSAVYLCASSTSETQYFGPGTRLLVL.

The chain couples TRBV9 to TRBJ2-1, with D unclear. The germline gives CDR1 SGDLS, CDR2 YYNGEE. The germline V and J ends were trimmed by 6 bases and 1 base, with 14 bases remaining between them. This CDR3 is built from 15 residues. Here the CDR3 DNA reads TGTGCCAGCACCCCGACGGTTCAGTCCTACAATGAGCAGTTCTTC. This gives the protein CASTPTVQSYNEQFF.

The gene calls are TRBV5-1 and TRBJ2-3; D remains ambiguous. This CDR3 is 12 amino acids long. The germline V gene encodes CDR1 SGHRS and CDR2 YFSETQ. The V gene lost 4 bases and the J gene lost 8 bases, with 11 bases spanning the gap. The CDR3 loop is CASSPSMGTQYF. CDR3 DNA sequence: TGCGCCAGCAGCCCCTCTATGGGTACGCAGTATTTT.

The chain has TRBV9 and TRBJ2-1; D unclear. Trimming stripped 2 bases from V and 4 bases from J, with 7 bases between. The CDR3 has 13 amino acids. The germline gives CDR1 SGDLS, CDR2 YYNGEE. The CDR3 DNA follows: TGTGCCAGCAGCGTGTTTTTTTACAATGAGCAGTTCTTC. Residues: CASSVFFYNEQFF. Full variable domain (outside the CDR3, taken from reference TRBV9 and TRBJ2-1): DSGVTQTPKHLITATGQRVTLRCSPRSGDLSVYWYQQSLDQGLQFLIQYYNGEERAKGNILERFSAQQFPDLHSELNLSSLELGDSALYFCASSVFFYNEQFFGPGTRLTVL.

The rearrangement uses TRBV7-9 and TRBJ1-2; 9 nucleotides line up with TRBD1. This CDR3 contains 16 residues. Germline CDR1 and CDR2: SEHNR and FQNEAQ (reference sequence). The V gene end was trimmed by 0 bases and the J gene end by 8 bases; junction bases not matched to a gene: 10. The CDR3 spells CASSLAVPQGARGYTF. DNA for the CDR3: TGTGCCAGCAGCTTAGCCGTGCCACAGGGGGCGCGGGGCTACACCTTC.

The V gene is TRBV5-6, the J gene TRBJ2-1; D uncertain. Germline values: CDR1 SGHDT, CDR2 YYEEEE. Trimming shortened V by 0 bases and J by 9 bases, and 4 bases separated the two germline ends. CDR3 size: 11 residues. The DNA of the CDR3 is TGTGCCAGCAGCTTGGCTCTTGAGCAGTTCTTC. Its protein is CASSLALEQFF.

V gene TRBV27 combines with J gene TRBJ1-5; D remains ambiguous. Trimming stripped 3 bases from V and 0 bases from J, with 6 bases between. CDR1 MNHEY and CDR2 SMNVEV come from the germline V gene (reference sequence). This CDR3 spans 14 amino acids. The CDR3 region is CASSFQNSNQPQHF. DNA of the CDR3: TGTGCCAGCAGTTTTCAGAATAGCAATCAGCCCCAGCATTTT.

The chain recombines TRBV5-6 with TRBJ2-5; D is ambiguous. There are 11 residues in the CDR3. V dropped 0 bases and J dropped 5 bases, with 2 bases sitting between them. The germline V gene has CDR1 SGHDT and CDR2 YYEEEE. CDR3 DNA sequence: TGTGCCAGCAGCTTGGCGGAGACCCAGTACTTC. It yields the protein CASSLAETQYF.

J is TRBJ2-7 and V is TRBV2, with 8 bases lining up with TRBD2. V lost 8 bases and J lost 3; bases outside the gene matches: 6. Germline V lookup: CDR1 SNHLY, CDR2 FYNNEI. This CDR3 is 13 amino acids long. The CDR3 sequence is CASWTSRSYEQYF. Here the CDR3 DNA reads TGTGCCAGCTGGACTAGCAGAAGCTACGAGCAGTACTTC.

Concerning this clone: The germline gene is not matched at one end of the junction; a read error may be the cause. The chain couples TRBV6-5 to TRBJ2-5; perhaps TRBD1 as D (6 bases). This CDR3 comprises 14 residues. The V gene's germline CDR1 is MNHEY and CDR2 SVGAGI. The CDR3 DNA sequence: TGTGCCCGCAGTCGACAGGTTGGCTCAGAGACCCAGTACTTC. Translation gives CARSRQVGSETQYF.

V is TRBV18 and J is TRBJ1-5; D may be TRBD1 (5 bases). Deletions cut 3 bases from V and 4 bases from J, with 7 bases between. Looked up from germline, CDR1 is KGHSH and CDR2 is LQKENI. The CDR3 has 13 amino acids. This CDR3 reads CASSPQGNQPQHF. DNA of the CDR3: TGTGCCAGCTCACCGCAGGGTAATCAGCCCCAGCATTTT.

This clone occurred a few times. CDR3 in DNA: TGTGCCAGCAGCCCCACTAGCGGGGGGGAATCGGTTGAGCAGTTCTTC. Amino acids: CASSPTSGGESVEQFF. The V call is TRBV9, the J call TRBJ2-1, with TRBD2 matching 13 bases. Germline CDR1 is SGDLS and CDR2 is YYNGEE. This CDR3 has 16 amino acids. J gave up 9 bases and V 4 bases, and 10 bases lay outside the gene matches.

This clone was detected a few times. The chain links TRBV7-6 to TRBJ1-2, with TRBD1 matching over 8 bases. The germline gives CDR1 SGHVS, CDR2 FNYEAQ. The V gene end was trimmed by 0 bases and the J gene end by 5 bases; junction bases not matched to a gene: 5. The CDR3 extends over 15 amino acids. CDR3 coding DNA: TGTGCCAGCAGCTTAGCGGCCCAGGGGGCTTATGGCTACACCTTC. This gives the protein CASSLAAQGAYGYTF.

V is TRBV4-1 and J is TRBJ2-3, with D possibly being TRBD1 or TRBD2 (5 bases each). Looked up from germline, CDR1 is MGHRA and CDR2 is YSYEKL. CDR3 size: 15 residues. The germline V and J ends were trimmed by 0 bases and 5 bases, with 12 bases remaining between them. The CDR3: CASSQEPGARDTQYF. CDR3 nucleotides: TGCGCCAGCAGCCAAGAACCCGGGGCGAGAGATACGCAGTATTTT.

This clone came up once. The CDR3, as DNA: TGTGCCAGCTCACCACCCGCGTACAATGAGCAGTTCTTC. This sequence encodes CASSPPAYNEQFF. The chain links TRBV18 to TRBJ2-1, with D uncertain. V lost 0 bases and J lost 4, with 4 bases in between. The CDR3 is made up of 13 amino acids. CDR1 and CDR2 (germline): KGHSH, LQKENI.